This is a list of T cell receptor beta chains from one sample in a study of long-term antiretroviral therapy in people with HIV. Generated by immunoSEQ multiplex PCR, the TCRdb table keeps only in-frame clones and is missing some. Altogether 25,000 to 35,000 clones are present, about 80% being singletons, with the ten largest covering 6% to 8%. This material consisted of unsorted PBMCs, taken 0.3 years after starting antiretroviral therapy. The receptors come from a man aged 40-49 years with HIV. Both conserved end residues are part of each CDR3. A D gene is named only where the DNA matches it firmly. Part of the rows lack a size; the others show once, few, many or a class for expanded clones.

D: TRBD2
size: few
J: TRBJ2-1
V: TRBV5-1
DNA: TGCGCCAGCAGGGCTAGCGGGGGGAATTCTGAGCAGTTCTTC
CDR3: CASRASGGNSEQFF

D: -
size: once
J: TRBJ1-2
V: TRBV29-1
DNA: TGCAGCGTTGAAAGGGACACCAGAAGTCCGTTGTATGGCTACACCTTC
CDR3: CSVERDTRSPLYGYTF

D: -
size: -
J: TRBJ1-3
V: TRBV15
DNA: TGTGCCACCAGCGGGACAACTGGAAACACCATATATTTT
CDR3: CATSGTTGNTIYF

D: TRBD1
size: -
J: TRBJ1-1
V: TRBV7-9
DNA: TGTGCCAGCAGTTGGACAGGGCCGACTGAAGCTTTCTTT
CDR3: CASSWTGPTEAFF

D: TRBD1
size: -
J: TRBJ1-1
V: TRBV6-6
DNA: TGTGCCAGCAGTTACTCGGGGACAGACACTGAAGCTTTCTTT
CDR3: CASSYSGTDTEAFF

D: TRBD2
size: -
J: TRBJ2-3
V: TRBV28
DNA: TGTGCCAGCAGTTTAGGGACTAGCGTCTATAGCACAGATACGCAGTATTTT
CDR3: CASSLGTSVYSTDTQYF

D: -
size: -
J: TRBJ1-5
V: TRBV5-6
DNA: TGTGCCAGCAGCTTGGAGGAGGGTCGGGACAATCAGCCCCAGCATTTT
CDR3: CASSLEEGRDNQPQHF

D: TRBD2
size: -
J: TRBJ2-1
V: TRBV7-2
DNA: TGTGCCAGCAGCTCATTGCAACAGCGGGAGGGAGGTAGGCGGAATGAGCAGTTCTTC
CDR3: CASSSLQQREGGRRNEQFF

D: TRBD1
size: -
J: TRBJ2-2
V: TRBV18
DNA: TGTGCCAGCTCATCCTTCTTTGGGACAGGGGCCCGAGACACCGGGGAGCTGTTTTTT
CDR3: CASSSFFGTGARDTGELFF

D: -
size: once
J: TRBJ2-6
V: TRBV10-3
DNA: TGTGCCATCAGTGACCCGGGACTCTCAAGCTCTGGGGCCAACGTCCTGACTTTC
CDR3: CAISDPGLSSSGANVLTF

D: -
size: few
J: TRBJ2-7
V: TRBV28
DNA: TGTGCCAGCAGTCCAATGGACCCGAGCTCCTACGAGCAGTACTTC
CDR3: CASSPMDPSSYEQYF

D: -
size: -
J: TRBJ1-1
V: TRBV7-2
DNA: TGTGCCAGCAGCTTCGTGCAGGGTAACACTGAAGCTTTCTTT
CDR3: CASSFVQGNTEAFF

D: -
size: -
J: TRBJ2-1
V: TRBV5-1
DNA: TGCGCCAGCAGCTCAGGGTATTCCTACAATGAGCAGTTCTTC
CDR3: CASSSGYSYNEQFF

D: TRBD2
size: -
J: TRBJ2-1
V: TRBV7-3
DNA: TGTGCCAGCAGCGTCGCGACTAGCAGCTCCTACAATGAGCAGTTCTTC
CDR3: CASSVATSSSYNEQFF

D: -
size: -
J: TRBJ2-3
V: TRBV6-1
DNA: TGTGCCAGCAGGGCGGCCGGGGGAAACACAGATACGCAGTATTTT
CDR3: CASRAAGGNTDTQYF

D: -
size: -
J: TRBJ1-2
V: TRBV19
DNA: TGTGCCAGTCGACCCACCGGCTCTGGCTACACCTTC
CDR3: CASRPTGSGYTF

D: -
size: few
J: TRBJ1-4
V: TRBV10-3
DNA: TGTGCCATCAGTGAGGGAGGTCTTAATGAAAAACTGTTTTTT
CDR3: CAISEGGLNEKLFF

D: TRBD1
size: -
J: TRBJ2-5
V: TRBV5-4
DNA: TGTGCCAGCAGCAAGGGGGGACAGGGTAGAGAGACCCAGTACTTC
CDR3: CASSKGGQGRETQYF

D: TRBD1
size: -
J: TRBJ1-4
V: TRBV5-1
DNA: TGCGCCAGCAGCCTCAGACAGGGCCAAGAAAAACTGTTTTTT
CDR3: CASSLRQGQEKLFF